This TCR beta chain was captured by sequencing in a study of regulatory T cells in long-lasting Graves disease. The time point denotes: persistent/refractory GD, antithyroid drugs over 5 years with positive TRAb. PBMC-derived RNA was used for the TCR library. For TCR beta, libraries came from iRepertoire HTBI primers and Arm-PCR of CDR3 regions. In TCRdb, the multiplex PCR reads were re-called with MiXCR into one record per CDR3 protein. The sample has fewer than 450,000 distinct CDR3 sequences; 23% are singletons. Study-wide points: Limited samples may have lowered accuracy.

Looked up from germline, CDR1 is DFQATT and CDR2 is SNEGSKA (reference sequence). This CDR3 spans 16 amino acids. V was pared by 3 bases and J by 0 bases, with 12 bases between. Worth noting for this clonotype: As yet, its antigen is unknown.

The TCR sequence derives from a female donor with Graves disease. The V gene is TRBV20-1, the J gene TRBJ2-6, with a tentative D call TRBD1 (5 bases). This specimen was peripheral blood mononuclear cells (PBMCs), taken when the disease was refractory, from a patient treated with antithyroid drugs. CDR3 protein: CSASVRQYSGANVLTF. In nucleotides, the CDR3 is TGCAGTGCTAGTGTCCGACAGTACTCTGGGGCCAACGTCCTGACTTTC.